This T cell receptor (beta chain) emerged from a study of blood T cells in healthy people across ages. This CDR3 has 19 residues. Trimming stripped 5 bases from V and 10 bases from J, with 33 bases between. The second PCR ran about 6 to 12 cycles with a sample-barcoded 5' primer and J-beta primers. Tags on each cDNA molecule came from a template-switch adaptor with 12 random nucleotides. TCRdb reprocessed the 5' RACE reads with MiXCR, giving one entry per CDR3 protein. The sample records about 760,000 distinct CDR3 sequences, roughly 56% being singletons. The sequencing input was blood. The receptor comes from a man between 40 and 49 years old in good health. The chain links TRBV12-3 or TRBV12-4 to TRBJ2-1, with TRBD1 as a possible D gene (6 bases). The CDR3 spells CASSLEGTFACSYESEQFF. The CDR3 DNA is TGTGCCAGCAGTCTCGAAGGGACATTTGCCTGCTCGTATGAATCGGAGCAGTTCTTC.